This T cell receptor (beta chain) was captured by sequencing in a study of T cells in Graves' hyperthyroidism and ophthalmopathy. This CDR3 is built from 13 residues. Germline CDR1 SGHDT, CDR2 YYEEEE. V was shortened by 4 bases and J by 6 bases, with 11 bases between the two germline ends. Researchers amplified the TCR beta CDR3 regions from RNA transcripts. HTBI primers drove first-round RT-PCR of the TCR CDR3. TCRdb independently ran MiXCR on the multiplex PCR reads; one entry per CDR3 protein. The table records a few hundred thousand distinct CDR3 sequences, around a sixth of them present only once. Patients aged 18 to 65 had newly diagnosed hyperthyroidism of under 2 months' duration.

This TCR was sampled from a woman between 25 and 40 years old with Graves' hyperthyroidism. Sequencing was performed on blood. This chain joins TRBV5-6 and TRBJ2-1; D gene uncertain. The CDR3 bases are TGTGCCAGCAGCCAGGCCCCTTTCAATGAGCAGTTCTTC. As protein: CASSQAPFNEQFF.